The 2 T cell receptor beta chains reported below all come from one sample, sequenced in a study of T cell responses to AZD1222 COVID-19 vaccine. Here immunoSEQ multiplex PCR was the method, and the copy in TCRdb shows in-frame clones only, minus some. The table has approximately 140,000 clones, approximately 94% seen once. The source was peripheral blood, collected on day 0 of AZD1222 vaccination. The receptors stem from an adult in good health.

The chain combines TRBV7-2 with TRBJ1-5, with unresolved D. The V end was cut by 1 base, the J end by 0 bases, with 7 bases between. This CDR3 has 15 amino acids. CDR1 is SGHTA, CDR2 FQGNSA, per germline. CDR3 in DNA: TGTGCCAGCAGCTTAGACGGTTATAGCAATCAGCCCCAGCATTTT. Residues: CASSLDGYSNQPQHF.

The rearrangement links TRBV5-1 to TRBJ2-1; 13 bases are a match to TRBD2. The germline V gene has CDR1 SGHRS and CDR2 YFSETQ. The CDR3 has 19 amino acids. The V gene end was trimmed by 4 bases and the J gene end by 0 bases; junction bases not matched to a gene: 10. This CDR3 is CASSPTTSGGVGSYNEQFF. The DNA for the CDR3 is TGCGCCAGCAGCCCGACCACTAGCGGGGGGGTCGGCTCCTACAATGAGCAGTTCTTC.